Detailed here is one T cell receptor beta chain. There is no known antigen for this receptor. No base quality information exists; no much larger clone differs at one position. These data belong to a study of blood T cell repertoires in COVID-19 (TCRdb year 2020). Concerning the study at large: Collaborator samples came from the United States, Italy and Spain and covered acute and convalescent phases of COVID-19. The material from the prospective study consisted of cDNA or gDNA derived from T cells, B-cell-depleted T cells, or PBMCs. The dataset comprised deeply sampled blood TCRbeta repertoires from subjects exposed to, actively infected with, or recovered from COVID-19. The repertoires were made available in a free public database intended to serve as a resource for research on the immune response to SARS-CoV-2. The samples were drawn from the first 160 participants of the ongoing ImmuneRACE study and from 950 to 1,500 subjects provided by 6 global collaborators. The sample metadata nearly always contained a de-identified subject ID, COVID-19 status, age in years and sex. Where HLA class I and class II types were available, the types were taken from metadata supplied by the sample provider, not from assay-based typing.

Trimming leaves V shorter by 3 bases and J shorter by 6 bases, with the junction holding 11 bases beyond the gene matches. Via the germline V gene, CDR1 is WSHSY and CDR2 SAAADI. The cysteine opens and the phenylalanine closes a CDR3 of 17 amino acids. Only the CDR3 part of the read is kept: 51 bases, read in frame from the first base. Beyond this particular receptor, the publication reports: Clinical and demographic metadata were provided uncurated, with the amount varying by source and participant.

TCRbeta CDR3 regions were amplified from genomic DNA using the immunoSEQ Assay, a bias-controlled multiplex PCR. For the original study's pipeline: Within the assay, amplification of reference gene primers was used to estimate how many nucleated cells each sample contained. To quantify the absolute abundance of each unique TCRbeta CDR3 rearrangement, sequence reads were collapsed and filtered. Productive Simpson clonality was computed per sample as the square root of Simpson's diversity index over productive rearrangements. TCRdb carries this immuneACCESS record with in-frame sequences only. Its versions omit some clonotypes, under half of them owing to an unresolved V gene in the studies checked, with the rest unexplained. The DNA was the basis for D and trimming; V, J and clone size are from that table. The sample table lists approximately 130,000 clones, around 78% of them with a count of one. 9.5% to 14% of the sample comes from the top ten.

Each collaborating institution followed its own protocols to collect whole blood in K2EDTA tubes. Collaborator samples were shipped for TCRbeta analysis as frozen whole blood, isolated PBMCs, or DNA extracted from either sample type. The chain is assembled from TRBV10-2 and TRBJ2-1; 10 bases in the junction line up with TRBD1. The sequenced sample was peripheral blood. The clonotype originates from a human donor in a cohort sampled during active COVID-19. The CDR3 reads as follows: CASSDNWTRDRGNEQFF. Read as DNA, the sequence is TGCGCCAGCAGTGACAATTGGACCCGGGACAGGGGCAATGAGCAGTTCTTC.